This TCR gamma chain stems from a study of gamma-delta chains in newborns, infants, children (dated by TCRdb to between 2018 and 2021). Notes on the research overall: According to the study title, microbial exposure causes polyclonal expansion of innate gammadelta T cells right after birth. The study investigated how microbial exposure shaped innate gammadelta T cell populations in human newborns immediately after birth.

For sequencing, an Illumina MiSeq was employed. After TCRdb called clones again from the public reads with CATT, rows with identical DNA were merged. The sample records 2,100 or so gamma-chain clones, 25% to 30% of which are singletons. The ten largest clones take up 40% to 55% of the sample. In regard to this clone: What this receptor recognizes is not known. TCRdb records a much larger clone's protein for this DNA, with a difference at residue 13 that likely arises from a read error; the protein given is the translation of the DNA.

From the germline V gene (reference sequence), CDR1 is GITISATS and CDR2 is ISYDGTV. From the cysteine up to the phenylalanine, the CDR3 has a length of 16 residues. Left in the record is the CDR3 DNA by itself, 48 bases read in frame from the first base. The receptor chain draws on TRGV9 and TRGJP. This receptor was obtained from a child who was a newborn, infant or young child, either healthy, febrile or measles-vaccinated (not recorded which). The material sequenced was blood. The sequenced DNA is TGTGCCTTGTGGGAGGTCCGAGAGTTGGGCAAAAAAACCAAGGTATTT. Its protein is CALWEVRELGKKTKVF.